The 7 T cell receptor beta chains presented below share a single source sample, sequenced in a study of blood T cells in healthy people across ages. Using a J-beta primer mix together with a sample-barcoded 5' primer, a second PCR was run for roughly 7 to 11 cycles. TCRdb analysed the 5' RACE reads with MiXCR anew, one entry per CDR3 protein. This table holds about 1.1 million distinct CDR3 sequences, 30% to 40% found once. The sample taken for sequencing was blood. Receptor source: a man aged 18-30 years in good health.

In its sample, this clonotype was seen once. This chain connects TRBV29-1 to TRBJ2-5; D unclear. The germline V gene has CDR1 SQVTM and CDR2 ANQGSEA. CDR3 length: 13 residues. Trimming took off 6 bases at V and 1 base at J, with 12 bases between the two ends. CDR3 nucleotides: TGCAGCGTCACTGGCGATGGCCAAGAGACCCAGTACTTC. This translates into CSVTGDGQETQYF.

This clonotype appeared a few times. The chain employs TRBV12-3 or TRBV12-4 and TRBJ2-5; 8 nucleotides agree with TRBD1. The CDR3 has 13 residues. The V gene end was trimmed by 6 bases and the J gene end by 1 base; junction bases not matched to a gene: 1. The CDR3: CASRTGVQETQYF. CDR3 nucleotide sequence: TGTGCCAGCAGGACAGGGGTCCAAGAGACCCAGTACTTC.

In this sample, this clonotype turned up many times. The J gene is TRBJ2-7, the V gene TRBV12-3 or TRBV12-4; D is undetermined. V lost 1 base and J 6 bases, leaving 7 bases between the germline ends. This CDR3 has 12 amino acids. The DNA for the CDR3 is TGTGCCAGCAGTTTAGATATCGGCGAGCAGTACTTC. This gives the protein CASSLDIGEQYF.

The gene calls are TRBV12-3 or TRBV12-4 and TRBJ2-1; 14 nucleotides match TRBD2. CDR3 size: 17 residues. With V trimmed by 3 bases and J by 7 bases, 8 bases remained unmatched. The CDR3 protein is CASSFRYGLAGGNEQFF. The CDR3 coding sequence is TGTGCCAGCAGTTTTCGGTACGGACTAGCGGGGGGAAATGAGCAGTTCTTC.

As concerns this clonotype: Germline is not matched at one junction end, which may reflect a read error. The chain uses TRBV5-1 and TRBJ2-1, with a possible D match to TRBD1 (5 bases). The germline V gene has CDR1 SGHRS and CDR2 YFSETQ. This CDR3 is 15 amino acids long. CDR3 DNA: TGCGCCAGCAGCAGCGCGACAGTCTCCTACAATGAGCAGCTCTTC. The encoded protein is CASSSATVSYNEQLF.

The chain joins TRBV25-1 to TRBJ2-3; the D gene could be TRBD1 or TRBD2 (5 bases each). Trimming took 8 bases from V and 5 from J, leaving 17 bases between them. The CDR3 length is 14 residues. Per germline, CDR1 MGHDK and CDR2 SYGVNS. CDR3 sequence: CASGYFERGDTQYF. The CDR3 DNA is TGTGCCAGCGGTTACTTCGAGAGGGGAGATACGCAGTATTTT. Drawing the rest from reference TRBV25-1 and TRBJ2-3, the complete variable domain is EADIYQTPRYLVIGTGKKITLECSQTMGHDKMYWYQQDPGMELHLIHYSYGVNSTEKGDLSSESTVSRIRTEHFPLTLESARPSHTSQYLCASGYFERGDTQYFGPGTRLTVL.

This clonotype turned up a few times. The V gene is TRBV28, the J gene TRBJ1-2; D perhaps matches TRBD1 (5 bases). Trimming shortened V by 3 bases and J by 10 bases, and 9 bases separated the two germline ends. CDR1 and CDR2 from the germline V gene are MDHEN and SYDVKM. This CDR3 comprises 11 residues. CDR3 DNA sequence: TGTGCCAGCAGTTTGGGGACGAACTACACCTTC. It encodes CASSLGTNYTF.